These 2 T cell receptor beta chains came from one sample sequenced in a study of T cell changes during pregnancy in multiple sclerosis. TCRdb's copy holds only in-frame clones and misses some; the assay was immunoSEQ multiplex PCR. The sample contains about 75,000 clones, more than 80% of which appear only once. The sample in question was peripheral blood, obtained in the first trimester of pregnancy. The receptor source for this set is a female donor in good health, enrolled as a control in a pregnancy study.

CDR3 region: CASSLWGALYEQYF. DNA of the CDR3: TGTGCCAGCAGTTTATGGGGAGCCCTCTACGAGCAGTACTTC. This chain connects TRBV28 to TRBJ2-7; possible D gene TRBD2, 5 bases. Germline values: CDR1 MDHEN, CDR2 SYDVKM. This CDR3 comprises 14 residues. Trimming removed 0 bases from V and 3 bases from J, with 9 bases in between.

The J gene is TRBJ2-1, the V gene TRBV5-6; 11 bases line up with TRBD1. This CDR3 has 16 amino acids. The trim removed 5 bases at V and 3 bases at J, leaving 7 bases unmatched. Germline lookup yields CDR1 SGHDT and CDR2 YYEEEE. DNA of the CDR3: TGTGCCAGCAGTCCCCTCGGGACAGGGGGCTACAATGAGCAGTTCTTC. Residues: CASSPLGTGGYNEQFF.